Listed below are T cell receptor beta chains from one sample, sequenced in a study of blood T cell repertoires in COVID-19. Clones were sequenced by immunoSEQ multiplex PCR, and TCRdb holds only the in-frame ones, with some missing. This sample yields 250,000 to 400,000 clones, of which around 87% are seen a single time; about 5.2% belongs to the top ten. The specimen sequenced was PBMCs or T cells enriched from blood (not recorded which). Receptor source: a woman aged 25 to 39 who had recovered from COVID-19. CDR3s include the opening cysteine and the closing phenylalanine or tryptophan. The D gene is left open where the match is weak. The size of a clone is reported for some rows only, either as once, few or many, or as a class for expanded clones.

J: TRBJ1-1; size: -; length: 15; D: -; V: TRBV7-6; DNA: TGTGCCAGCAGCTTAAGTCAAGGGGGGAACACTGAAGCTTTCTTT; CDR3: CASSLSQGGNTEAFF
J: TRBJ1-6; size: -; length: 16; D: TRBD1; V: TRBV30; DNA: TGTGCCTGGAGTCCCATCGTAGGGACAGGGGGCTCACCCCTCCACTTT; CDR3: CAWSPIVGTGGSPLHF
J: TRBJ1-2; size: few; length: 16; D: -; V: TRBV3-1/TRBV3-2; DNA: TGTGCCAGCAGCCAAGATCCGCGGGCAGCAAACTATGGCTACACCTTC; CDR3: CASSQDPRAANYGYTF
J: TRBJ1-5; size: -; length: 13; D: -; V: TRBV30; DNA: TGTGCCTGGAGTGGGTCAGGCAATCAGCCCCAGCATTTT; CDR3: CAWSGSGNQPQHF
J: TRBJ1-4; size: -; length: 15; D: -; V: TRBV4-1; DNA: TGCGCCAGCAGCCAAGATCTAAGAAGCCATGAAAAACTGTTTTTT; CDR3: CASSQDLRSHEKLFF
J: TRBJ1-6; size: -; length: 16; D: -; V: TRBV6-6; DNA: TGTGCCAGCAGTTACCCCCCAGGGGAACGGAATTCACCCCTCCACTTT; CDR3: CASSYPPGERNSPLHF
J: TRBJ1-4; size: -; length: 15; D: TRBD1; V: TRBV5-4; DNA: TGTGCCAGCAGCTTGCGTCCGGGACAGGGTGAAAAACTGTTTTTT; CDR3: CASSLRPGQGEKLFF
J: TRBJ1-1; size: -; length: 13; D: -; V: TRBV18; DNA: TGTGCCAGCTCACCCTCTGGGGCTCTTGAAGCTTTCTTT; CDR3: CASSPSGALEAFF
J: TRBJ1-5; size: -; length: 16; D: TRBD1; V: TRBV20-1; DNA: TGCAGTGCGAGTACGTCATCCCGGGACAGAATACAGCCCCAGCATTTT; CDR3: CSASTSSRDRIQPQHF
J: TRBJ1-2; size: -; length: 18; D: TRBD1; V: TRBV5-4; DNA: TGTGCCAGCCGCAGGGGGGCGTTTCGGGACAGCCCTAACTATGGCTACACCTTC; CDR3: CASRRGAFRDSPNYGYTF
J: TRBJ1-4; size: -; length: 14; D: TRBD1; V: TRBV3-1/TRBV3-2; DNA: TGTGCCAGCAGCCAAGATTACAGGGGTGAAAAACTGTTTTTT; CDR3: CASSQDYRGEKLFF
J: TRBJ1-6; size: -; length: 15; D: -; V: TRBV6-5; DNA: TGTGCCAGCAGCTTCGTGAGCTCCTATAATTCACCCCTCCACTTT; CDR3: CASSFVSSYNSPLHF
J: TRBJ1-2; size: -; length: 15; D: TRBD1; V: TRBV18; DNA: TGTGCCAGCTCACCAGGCGGACAGGGAGTCGGAGGCTACACCTTC; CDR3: CASSPGGQGVGGYTF
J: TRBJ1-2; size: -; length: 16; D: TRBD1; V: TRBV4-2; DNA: TGTGCCAGCAGCCAAGATGAGGGACAGAGCTTCTATGGCTACACCTTC; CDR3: CASSQDEGQSFYGYTF
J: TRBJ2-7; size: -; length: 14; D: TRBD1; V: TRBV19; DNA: TGTGCCAGTAGTACTAGGGGAACAGGGGACGAGCAGTACTTC; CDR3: CASSTRGTGDEQYF
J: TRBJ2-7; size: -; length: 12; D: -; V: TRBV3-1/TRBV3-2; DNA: TGTGCCAGCAGCCACCGGTCCGCAGGGCAGTACTTC; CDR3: CASSHRSAGQYF
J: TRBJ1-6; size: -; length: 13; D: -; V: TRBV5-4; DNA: TGTGCCAGCAGCTTGTATCCGGGATCACCCCTCCACTTT; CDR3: CASSLYPGSPLHF
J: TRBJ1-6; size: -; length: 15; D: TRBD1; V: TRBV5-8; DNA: TGTGCCAGCAGAGGTTTAGACAGGGGGAATTCACCCCTCCACTTT; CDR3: CASRGLDRGNSPLHF
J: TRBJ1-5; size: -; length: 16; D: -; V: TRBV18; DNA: TGTGCCAGCTCACCACCGGCAGGGAGGGACAATCAGCCCCAGCATTTT; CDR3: CASSPPAGRDNQPQHF
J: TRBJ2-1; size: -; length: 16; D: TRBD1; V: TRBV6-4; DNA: TGTGCCAGCAGCCCCAAAGGGACAGGGGGCTACAATGAGCAGTTCTTC; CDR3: CASSPKGTGGYNEQFF
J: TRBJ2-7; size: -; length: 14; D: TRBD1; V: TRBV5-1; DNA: TGCGCCAGCAGCGCACAGGGGAAGACCTACGAGCAGTACTTT; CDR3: CASSAQGKTYEQYF
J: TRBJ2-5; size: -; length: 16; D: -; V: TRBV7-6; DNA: TGTGCCAGCAGCTTAGTACTCCGGACTTCCCGAGAGACCCAGTACTTC; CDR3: CASSLVLRTSRETQYF
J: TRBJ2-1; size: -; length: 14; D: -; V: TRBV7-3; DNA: TGTGCCAGCAGCTCGACTCCCTGGGAGCATGAGCAGTTCTTC; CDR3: CASSSTPWEHEQFF
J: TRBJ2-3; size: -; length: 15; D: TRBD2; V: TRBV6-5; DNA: TGTGCCAGCAGTTTACGGGGGACTAGCGTAGATACGCAGTATTTT; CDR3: CASSLRGTSVDTQYF
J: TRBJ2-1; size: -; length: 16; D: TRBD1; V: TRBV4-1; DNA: TGCGCCAGCAGCCAGGGACCGGGACAGGGGGGTAATGAGCAGTTCTTC; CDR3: CASSQGPGQGGNEQFF
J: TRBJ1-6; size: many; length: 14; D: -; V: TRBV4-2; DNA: TGTGCCAGCAGATCGGGGACAAGGAATTCACCCCTCCACTTT; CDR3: CASRSGTRNSPLHF
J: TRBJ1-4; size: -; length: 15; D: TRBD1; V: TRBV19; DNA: TGTGCCAGTCGTGGAAGGACAGGGACTAATGAAAAACTGTTTTTT; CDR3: CASRGRTGTNEKLFF
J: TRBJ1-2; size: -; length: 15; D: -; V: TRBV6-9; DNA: TGTGCCAGCAGTTACGATCGGGGGGCGTTTAGTGGCTACACCTTC; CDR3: CASSYDRGAFSGYTF
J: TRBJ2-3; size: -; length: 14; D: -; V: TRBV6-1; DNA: TGTGCCAGCAGTGAAGCGGCCGGCACAGATACGCAGTATTTT; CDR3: CASSEAAGTDTQYF
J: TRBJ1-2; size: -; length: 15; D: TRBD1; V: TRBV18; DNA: TGTGCCAGCTCACCTGCCGGGACAGGTTCATATGGCTACACCTTC; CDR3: CASSPAGTGSYGYTF
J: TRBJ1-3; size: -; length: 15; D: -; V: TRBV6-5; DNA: TGTGCCAGCAGTTACTCGGGGCCTACTGGAAACACCATATATTTT; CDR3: CASSYSGPTGNTIYF
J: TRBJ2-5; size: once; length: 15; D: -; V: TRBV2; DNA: TGTGCCAGCATTCGAGACGGCGGTCCCATGGGGACCCAGTACTTC; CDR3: CASIRDGGPMGTQYF
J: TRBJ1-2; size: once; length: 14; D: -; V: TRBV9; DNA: TGTGCCAGCAGCGTAGGGGGGGTTACGGCGGGCTACACCTTC; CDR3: CASSVGGVTAGYTF
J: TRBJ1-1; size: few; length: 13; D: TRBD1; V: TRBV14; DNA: TGTGCCAGCCGACAGGGAGTCGGCACTGAAGCTTTCTTT; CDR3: CASRQGVGTEAFF
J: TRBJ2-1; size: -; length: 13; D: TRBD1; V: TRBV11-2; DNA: TGTGCCAGCAGCCCCGGACAGGGTGGTGAGCAGTTCTTC; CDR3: CASSPGQGGEQFF
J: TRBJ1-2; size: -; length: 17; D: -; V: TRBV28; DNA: TGTGCCAGCACTCCGGGGGGCGGCGATTTAGCGGACTATGGCTACACCTTC; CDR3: CASTPGGGDLADYGYTF
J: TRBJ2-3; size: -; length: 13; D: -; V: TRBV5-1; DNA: TGCGCCAGCAGTACCGGACACACAGATACGCAGTATTTT; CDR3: CASSTGHTDTQYF
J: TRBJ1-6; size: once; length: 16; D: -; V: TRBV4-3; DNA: TGCGCCAGCAGCCAAGATCGTCGGGGTGGAGGTTCACCCCTCCACTTT; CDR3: CASSQDRRGGGSPLHF
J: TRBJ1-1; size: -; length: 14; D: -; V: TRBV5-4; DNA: TGTGCCAGCAGACCTTTAGGGACAAGCACTGAAGCTTTCTTT; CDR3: CASRPLGTSTEAFF
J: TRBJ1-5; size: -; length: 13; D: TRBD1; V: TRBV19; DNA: TGTGCCAGTTTGGGACAGCAAAATCAGCCCCAGCATTTT; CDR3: CASLGQQNQPQHF
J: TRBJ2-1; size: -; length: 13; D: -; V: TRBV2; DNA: TGTGCCAGCTACAGGGTATGGAACAATGAGCAGTTCTTC; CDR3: CASYRVWNNEQFF